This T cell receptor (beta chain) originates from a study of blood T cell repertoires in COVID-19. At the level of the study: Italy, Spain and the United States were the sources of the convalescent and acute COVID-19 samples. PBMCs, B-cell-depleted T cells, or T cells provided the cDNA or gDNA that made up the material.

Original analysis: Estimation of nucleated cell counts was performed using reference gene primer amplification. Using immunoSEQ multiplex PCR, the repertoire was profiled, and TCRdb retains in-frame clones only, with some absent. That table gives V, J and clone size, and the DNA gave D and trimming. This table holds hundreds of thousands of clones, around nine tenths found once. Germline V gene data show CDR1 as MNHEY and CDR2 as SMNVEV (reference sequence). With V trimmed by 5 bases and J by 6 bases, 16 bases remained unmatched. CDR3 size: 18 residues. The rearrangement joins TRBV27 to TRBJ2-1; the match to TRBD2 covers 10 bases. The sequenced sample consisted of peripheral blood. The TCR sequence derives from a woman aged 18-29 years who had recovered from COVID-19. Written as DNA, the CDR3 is TGTGCCAGCAGTCCGACCCGACTAGCGGGCGACCTCTCCAATGAGCAGTTCTTC. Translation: CASSPTRLAGDLSNEQFF.